Below, 6 T cell receptor beta chains from the same sample are listed, as sequenced in a study of blood T cell repertoires in COVID-19. Profiled with immunoSEQ multiplex PCR; TCRdb holds only in-frame clones, not every one. The profile covers around 200,000 clones, with approximately 82% appearing a single time and 2.9% taken by the ten largest. Material for sequencing was peripheral blood. The receptor source for this set is a man aged 50 to 60 with active or convalescent COVID-19.

This chain links TRBV7-3 with TRBJ1-1, with 7 nucleotides matching TRBD1. The CDR3 covers 16 residues. The ends lost 0 bases at V and 6 bases at J; junction bases unmatched: 10. The germline V gene has CDR1 SGHTA and CDR2 FQGTGA. The CDR3, as DNA: TGTGCCAGCAGCTTAACAGCAACAGGGGTAGACGCTGAAGCTTTCTTT. Protein: CASSLTATGVDAEAFF.

The chain has TRBV28 and TRBJ1-5; TRBD1 agrees at 10 bases. V lost 8 bases, J lost 7 bases, and 14 bases stayed unmatched. The CDR3 runs 16 residues. In germline, CDR1 is MDHEN, CDR2 SYDVKM. The CDR3 loop is CASGLRDRGMRQPQHF. CDR3 in DNA: TGTGCCAGCGGCCTCCGGGACAGGGGCATGAGGCAGCCCCAGCATTTT.

The J gene is TRBJ1-1, the V gene TRBV2; D is unclear. V lost 1 base and J 4 bases, leaving 13 bases between the germline ends. From germline, CDR1 is SNHLY and CDR2 FYNNEI. The CDR3 is 15 residues long. DNA for the CDR3: TGTGCCAGCAGTGAAGTGAGGACGGACTCCACTGAAGCTTTCTTT. Its translation is CASSEVRTDSTEAFF.

The J gene is TRBJ1-3, the V gene TRBV7-8, with TRBD1 matching 7 bases. Unmatched junction bases numbered 13, after V lost 5 bases and J lost 0 bases. Germline values: CDR1 SGHVS, CDR2 FQNEAQ. CDR3 size: 18 residues. This chain's CDR3 is CASSPDRPPRPSGNTIYF. Written as DNA, the CDR3 is TGTGCCAGCAGCCCGGACAGGCCCCCCCGACCCTCTGGAAACACCATATATTTT.

The chain uses TRBV11-2 and TRBJ2-6; 8 nucleotides match TRBD1. V lost 4 bases, J lost 2 bases, and 4 bases stayed unmatched. Germline-derived CDR1 and CDR2 are SGHAT and FQNNGV. There are 16 residues in the CDR3. The CDR3 region is CASSWTGSAGANVLTF. The DNA for the CDR3 is TGTGCCAGCAGCTGGACAGGGTCTGCTGGGGCCAACGTCCTGACTTTC.

The CDR3: CASSQQNYGYTF. The CDR3 DNA reads TGTGCCAGCAGCCAACAGAACTATGGCTACACCTTC. J is TRBJ1-2 and V is TRBV14, with unresolved D. Germline loops: CDR1 SGHDN, CDR2 FVKESK. Trimming stripped 2 bases from V and 2 bases from J, with 3 bases between. There are 12 residues in the CDR3.